This T cell receptor (beta chain) was captured in a study of T-cell memory formation after mild COVID-19. Study-level findings and limits: CD4+ clones that contracted lay mainly in CM and EM; CD8+ ones lay in EMRA.

Comment on this clonotype: Its specificity is not known.

This CDR3 contains 16 residues. After removal of 7 bases from V and 4 bases from J, the junction contained 10 bases not matched to a gene. Libraries for TCRalpha and TCRbeta carried sample barcodes and unique molecular identifiers via 5'RACE. TCRdb analysed the 5' RACE reads with MiXCR anew, one entry per CDR3 protein. The data contain more than 75,000 distinct CDR3 sequences, around 27% of them singletons. The TCR sequence derives from a man aged 18-30 years who had mild COVID-19 (a few samples of this study predate the infection). Cell type and time point are not known. The chain carries TRBV12-3 or TRBV12-4 and TRBJ2-2; TRBD2 matches at 9 bases. Source material: PBMCs or a T cell subset sorted from them (not recorded which). The CDR3 sequence is CASNFPAGGVTGELFF. CDR3 sequence (DNA): TGTGCCAGCAACTTTCCAGCGGGGGGTGTCACCGGGGAGCTGTTTTTT.